Presented here are 9 T cell receptor beta chains from one specimen sequenced in a study of T cells in Graves' hyperthyroidism and ophthalmopathy. RNA transcripts gave rise to amplified TCR beta CDR3 regions. In the first-round RT-PCR of the TCR CDR3, the HTBI primer set was used. TCRdb reprocessed the multiplex PCR reads with MiXCR, giving one entry per CDR3 protein. The sample shows 360,000 or so distinct CDR3 sequences, 19% of them seen only once. The sequenced sample consisted of blood. The receptors stem from a woman younger than 35 with Graves' hyperthyroidism.

This clonotype turned up a few times. This chain connects TRBV19 to TRBJ1-5, with a weak D call TRBD1 (6 bases). The CDR3 extends over 15 amino acids. The germline CDR1 and CDR2 sequences are LNHDA and SQIVND (reference sequence). Trimming shortened V by 1 base and J by 6 bases, and 13 bases separated the two germline ends. CDR3 residues: CASSIVTGRTQPQHF. The CDR3 coding sequence is TGTGCCAGTAGTATAGTTACAGGGAGAACTCAGCCCCAGCATTTT.

The chain has TRBV10-3 and TRBJ2-7; TRBD2 might be the D (6 bases). Germline V gene sequence: CDR1 ENHRY, CDR2 SYGVKD. This CDR3 has 13 residues. V was cut by 5 bases and J by 4 bases, with 12 bases left in between. The CDR3 is CAISLEGRYEQYF. CDR3 in DNA: TGTGCCATCAGTTTGGAGGGGCGATACGAGCAGTACTTC.

The table lists this clonotype with many counts. The chain uses TRBV5-1 and TRBJ2-2; D may correspond to TRBD1 or TRBD2 (5 bases each). Germline assignment: CDR1 SGHRS and CDR2 YFSETQ. The germline V and J ends were trimmed by 2 bases and 5 bases, with 7 bases remaining between them. CDR3 length: 13 residues. CDR3 coding DNA: TGCGCCAGCAGCTTATGGGGGACCGGGGAGCTGTTTTTT. This codes for CASSLWGTGELFF.

This clonotype was seen at least ten times. This chain uses TRBV6-5 with TRBJ1-3; 8 bases agree with TRBD1. V was clipped by 4 bases and J by 3 bases; unmatched bases: 11. Per the germline V gene, CDR1 is MNHEY and CDR2 is SVGAGI. This CDR3 region has 17 residues. The CDR3 region is CASSSPRSDRGGNTIYF. Written as DNA, the CDR3 is TGTGCCAGCAGTTCGCCTCGGTCCGACAGGGGTGGAAACACCATATATTTT.

This clonotype was seen ten or more times. The CDR3 sequence is CASSGIDRGNTGELFF. The CDR3, as DNA: TGTGCCAGCAGTGGCATCGACAGGGGTAACACCGGGGAGCTGTTTTTT. The chain employs TRBV2 and TRBJ2-2; 8 nucleotides match TRBD1. The CDR3 sequence is 16 residues long. The V gene end was trimmed by 4 bases and the J gene end by 2 bases; junction bases not matched to a gene: 6. Germline lookup yields CDR1 SNHLY and CDR2 FYNNEI.

The chain has TRBV11-2 and TRBJ1-1; possibly TRBD1 for D (6 bases). The CDR3 is made up of 16 amino acids. Deletions cut 5 bases from V and 6 bases from J, with 22 bases between. Germline assignment: CDR1 SGHAT and CDR2 FQNNGV. Written as DNA, the CDR3 is TGTGCCAGCAGCGAAGAACAGGGAAGGCGGGCTTCTGAAGCTTTCTTT. Amino acid sequence: CASSEEQGRRASEAFF.

DNA for the CDR3: TGTGCTAGTGGTTCGGGACCCGGGGAGCTGTTTTTT. Translating gives CASGSGPGELFF. The chain joins TRBV12-5 to TRBJ2-2; perhaps D is TRBD1 or TRBD2 (5 bases each). Germline V lookup: CDR1 LGHNT, CDR2 FRNRAP. Between the trimmed V and J ends, which lost 4 bases and 6 bases, there was a span of 6 bases. This CDR3 has 12 amino acids.

The V and J genes are TRBV6-5 and TRBJ2-2; D is possibly TRBD1 (6 bases). CDR1 MNHEY and CDR2 SVGAGI come from the germline V gene. The CDR3 is made up of 16 amino acids. Trimming left V 4 bases short and J 8 bases short, with 20 bases between. The CDR3 loop is CASSSLLGRGRGELFF. The CDR3 region has the DNA TGTGCCAGCAGTTCCCTATTAGGCAGGGGAAGGGGGGAGCTGTTTTTT.

At least ten counts were recorded for this clonotype. This chain links TRBV10-1 with TRBJ1-1; D perhaps matches TRBD1 (5 bases). Between the trimmed V and J ends, which lost 6 bases and 4 bases, there was a span of 18 bases. Per the germline V gene, CDR1 is WNHNN and CDR2 is SYGVQD (reference sequence). The CDR3 has 15 amino acids. In DNA form, the CDR3 reads TGCGCCAGCAGCCAAAACAGGATCATTGGCACTGAAGCTTTCTTT. It encodes CASSQNRIIGTEAFF.